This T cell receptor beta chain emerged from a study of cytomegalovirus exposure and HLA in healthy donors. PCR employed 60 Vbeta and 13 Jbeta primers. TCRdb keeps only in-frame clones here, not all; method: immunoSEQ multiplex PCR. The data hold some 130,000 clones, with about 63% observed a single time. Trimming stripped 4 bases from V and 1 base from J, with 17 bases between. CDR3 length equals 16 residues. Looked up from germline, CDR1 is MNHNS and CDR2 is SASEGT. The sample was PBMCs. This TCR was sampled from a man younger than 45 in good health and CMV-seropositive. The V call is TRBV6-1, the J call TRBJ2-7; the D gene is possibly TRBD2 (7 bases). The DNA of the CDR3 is TGTGCCAGCAGTGCCCCGGGGGGCCGGCGTTCCTACGAGCAGTACTTC. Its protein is CASSAPGGRRSYEQYF.